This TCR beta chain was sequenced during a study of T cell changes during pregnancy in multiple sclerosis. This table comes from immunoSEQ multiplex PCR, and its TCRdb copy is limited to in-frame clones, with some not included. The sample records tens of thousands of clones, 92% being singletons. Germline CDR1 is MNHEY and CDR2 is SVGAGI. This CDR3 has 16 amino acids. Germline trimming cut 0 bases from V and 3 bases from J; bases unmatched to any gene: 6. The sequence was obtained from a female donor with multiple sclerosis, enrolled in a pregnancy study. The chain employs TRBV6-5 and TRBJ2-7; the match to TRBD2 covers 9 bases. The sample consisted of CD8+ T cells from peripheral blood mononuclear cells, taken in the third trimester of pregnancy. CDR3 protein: CASSYSSGRVSYEQYF. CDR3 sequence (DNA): TGTGCCAGCAGTTACTCTAGCGGGAGAGTCAGCTACGAGCAGTACTTC.